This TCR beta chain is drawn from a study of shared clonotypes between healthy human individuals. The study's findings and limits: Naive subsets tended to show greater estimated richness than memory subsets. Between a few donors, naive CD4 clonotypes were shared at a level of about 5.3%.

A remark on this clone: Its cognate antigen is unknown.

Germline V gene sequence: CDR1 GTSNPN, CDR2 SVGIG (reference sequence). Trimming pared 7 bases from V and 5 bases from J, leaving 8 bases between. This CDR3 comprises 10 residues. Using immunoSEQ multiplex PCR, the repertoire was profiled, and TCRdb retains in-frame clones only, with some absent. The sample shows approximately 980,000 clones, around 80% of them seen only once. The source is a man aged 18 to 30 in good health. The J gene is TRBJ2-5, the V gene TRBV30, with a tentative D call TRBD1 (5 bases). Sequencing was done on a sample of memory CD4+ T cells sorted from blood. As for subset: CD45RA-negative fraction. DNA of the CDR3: TGTGCCTCCCAGGGTGAGACCCAGTACTTC. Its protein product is CASQGETQYF.